The 15 T cell receptor beta chains reported below all come from one sample, sequenced in a study of low-dose radiotherapy and immunotherapy resistance in tumors. Time point of the sample: before trial treatment. Covering alpha and beta chains, TRAV- and TRBV-specific primers were used for the first-strand cDNA. TCR amplification used 20 to 25 PCR cycles, a constant-region primer and a V-primer adapter. One entry per CDR3 protein results from TCRdb running MiXCR on the reads. The sample holds fewer than 90,000 distinct CDR3 sequences, over 15% seen once. The starting material was PBMCs, obtained before treatment. All receptors derive from a male donor with prostate cancer.

In this sample, this clonotype turned up many times. This chain joins TRBV24-1 and TRBJ2-3, with TRBD1 as a possible D gene (6 bases). CDR1 and CDR2 (germline): KGHDR, SFDVKD. The CDR3 length is 14 residues. The V end lost 6 bases, the J end lost 2 bases, and 11 bases lay between the germline ends. The CDR3 loop reads CATSFGQSTDTQYF. The CDR3 nucleotides are TGTGCCACCAGTTTTGGACAGTCCACAGATACGCAGTATTTT.

In this sample, this clonotype turned up many times. The gene calls are TRBV14 and TRBJ1-2; D unclear. This CDR3 contains 14 residues. V dropped 1 base and J dropped 2 bases, with 8 bases sitting between them. CDR1 SGHDN and CDR2 FVKESK come from the germline V gene. The CDR3 protein is CASSQAHANYGYTF. In DNA form, the CDR3 reads TGTGCCAGCAGCCAAGCCCACGCGAACTATGGCTACACCTTC.

As to this clonotype: Given a far larger clone just one base away, this is likely a sequencing read error. The chain has TRBV15 and TRBJ2-5; 7 bases are a match to TRBD1. Germline CDR1 reads LNHNV; CDR2 reads YYDKDF (reference sequence). The CDR3 runs to 14 residues. The V segment lost 1 base and the J segment 11 bases; nucleotides outside the gene matches: 10. As DNA, the CDR3 is TGTGCCACCAGCAGAGGAACAGGGGTTGATGAGCAGTACTTC. Translation: CATSRGTGVDEQYF.

In its sample, this clonotype was seen many times. The V and J genes are TRBV29-1 and TRBJ1-2; 9 bases are shared with TRBD1. Germline V CDR1 and CDR2: SQVTM, ANQGSEA. The CDR3 has 13 residues. The V gene end was trimmed by 4 bases and the J gene end by 8 bases; junction bases not matched to a gene: 8. The CDR3 reads CSVAGTGWYGYTF. The CDR3, as DNA: TGCAGCGTTGCTGGGACAGGGTGGTACGGCTACACCTTC.

The table lists this clonotype with many counts. The chain carries TRBV20-1 and TRBJ2-5; 9 bases fit TRBD2. CDR3 length equals 16 residues. The V and J ends lost 5 bases and 4 bases, in that order; junction bases with no gene match: 14. Per the germline V gene, CDR1 is DFQATT and CDR2 is SNEGSKA (reference sequence). CDR3 nucleotide sequence: TGCAGTGCTCCCCGGGGTAGCGGGAGAGGGGGAGAGACCCAGTACTTC. This encodes CSAPRGSGRGGETQYF.

This clonotype was detected ten times or more. The rearrangement links TRBV3-1 to TRBJ2-1; 8 nucleotides line up with TRBD2. The V gene end was trimmed by 6 bases and the J gene end by 6 bases; junction bases not matched to a gene: 7. Germline CDR1 LGHDT, CDR2 YNNKEL (reference sequence). The CDR3 runs 14 residues. The CDR3 protein is CASRRDAGGNEQFF. The CDR3 DNA is TGTGCCAGCAGACGAGATGCGGGGGGCAATGAGCAGTTCTTC.

This clonotype came up many times. The rearrangement links TRBV28 to TRBJ1-3; D is unresolved. Germline values: CDR1 MDHEN, CDR2 SYDVKM. V was clipped by 5 bases and J by 0 bases, with 8 bases between them. CDR3 length: 14 residues. This chain's CDR3 is CASSTESSGNTIYF. The CDR3 DNA is TGTGCCAGCAGTACAGAGAGCTCTGGAAACACCATATATTTT.

This clonotype appeared many times. The gene calls are TRBV20-1 and TRBJ2-7; 7 bases line up with TRBD1. The V gene end was trimmed by 3 bases and the J gene end by 2 bases; junction bases not matched to a gene: 10. The CDR3 contains 15 residues. Germline-derived CDR1 and CDR2 are DFQATT and SNEGSKA (reference sequence). CDR3 nucleotides: TGCAGTGCTAGCAATCCAGGGGGTGTCGCCTACGAGCAGTACTTC. Protein product: CSASNPGGVAYEQYF.

For the CDR3, the DNA is TGTGCCAGCAGTCCCATGGGACTAGCGGGAAATGAGCAGTTCTTC. Protein: CASSPMGLAGNEQFF. The chain uses TRBV28 and TRBJ2-1; 13 bases fit TRBD2. Trimming cost V 5 bases and J 7 bases; bases outside gene matches: 5. Germline loops: CDR1 MDHEN, CDR2 SYDVKM. This CDR3 has 15 amino acids.

This clonotype showed up many times. The CDR3 is CASSLTGLATGELFF. The CDR3 DNA sequence: TGTGCCAGCAGCCTGACGGGACTCGCTACCGGGGAGCTGTTTTTT. The chain has TRBV3-1 and TRBJ2-2; possibly TRBD2 for D (6 bases). This CDR3 region has 15 residues. With 4 bases removed from V and 5 bases from J, the gap between germline ends came to 14 bases. Germline lookup yields CDR1 LGHDT and CDR2 YNNKEL (reference sequence).

Comments on this clonotype: A far larger clone is one nucleotide away, so this likely arose from a read error. The chain has TRBV10-3 and TRBJ2-7; D is unresolved. Germline CDR1 is ENHRY and CDR2 is SYGVKD. With 3 bases removed from V and 3 bases from J, the gap between germline ends came to 9 bases. The CDR3 is 13 amino acids. The CDR3 DNA sequence: TGTGCCATCAGTGATTACGGAAACTACGAGCAGTACTTC. It translates to CAISDYGNYEQYF.

The table lists this clonotype with many counts. The chain links TRBV5-6 to TRBJ1-2, with a weak D call TRBD1 (5 bases). CDR3 length: 12 residues. Trimming left V 0 bases short and J 6 bases short, with 6 bases between. The germline V gene encodes CDR1 SGHDT and CDR2 YYEEEE. The CDR3 loop reads CASSLGGDGYTF. CDR3 nucleotide sequence: TGTGCCAGCAGCTTGGGGGGGGATGGCTACACCTTC. Full variable domain (rest looked up from reference TRBV5-6 and TRBJ1-2): DAGVTQSPTHLIKTRGQQVTLRCSPKSGHDTVSWYQQALGQGPQFIFQYYEEEERQRGNFPDRFSGHQFPNYSSELNVNALLLGDSALYLCASSLGGDGYTFGSGTRLTVV.

The chain links TRBV20-1 to TRBJ1-1; D might be TRBD1 (5 bases). This CDR3 contains 13 residues. From germline, CDR1 is DFQATT and CDR2 SNEGSKA (reference sequence). V lost 1 base and J lost 4, with 10 bases in between. CDR3 protein: CSARATVATEAFF. The CDR3 coding sequence is TGCAGTGCTAGAGCGACAGTGGCCACTGAAGCTTTCTTT.

This clonotype was seen at least ten times. The chain employs TRBV20-1 and TRBJ1-2, with D perhaps TRBD1 (5 bases). Between the trimmed V and J ends, which lost 3 bases and 2 bases, there was a span of 10 bases. Germline assignment: CDR1 DFQATT and CDR2 SNEGSKA (reference sequence). The CDR3 is 13 residues long. The CDR3 DNA sequence: TGCAGTGCTAGTAAGGGGATCAACTATGGCTACACCTTC. Its translation: CSASKGINYGYTF.

This clonotype appeared many times. In DNA, the CDR3 is TGTGCCACCAGCATCCCATCTGGGTTCGGTGGCTACACCTTC. Translation gives CATSIPSGFGGYTF. V is TRBV15 and J is TRBJ1-2; D is unresolved. This CDR3 contains 14 residues. Germline V lookup: CDR1 LNHNV, CDR2 YYDKDF (reference sequence). Trimming left V 4 bases short and J 7 bases short, with 16 bases between. Looking up the rest from reference TRBV15 and TRBJ1-2 gives the full variable domain: DAMVIQNPRYQVTQFGKPVTLSCSQTLNHNVMYWYQQKSSQAPKLLFHYYDKDFNNEADTPDNFQSRRPNTSFCFLDIRSPGLGDTAMYLCATSIPSGFGGYTFGSGTRLTVV.